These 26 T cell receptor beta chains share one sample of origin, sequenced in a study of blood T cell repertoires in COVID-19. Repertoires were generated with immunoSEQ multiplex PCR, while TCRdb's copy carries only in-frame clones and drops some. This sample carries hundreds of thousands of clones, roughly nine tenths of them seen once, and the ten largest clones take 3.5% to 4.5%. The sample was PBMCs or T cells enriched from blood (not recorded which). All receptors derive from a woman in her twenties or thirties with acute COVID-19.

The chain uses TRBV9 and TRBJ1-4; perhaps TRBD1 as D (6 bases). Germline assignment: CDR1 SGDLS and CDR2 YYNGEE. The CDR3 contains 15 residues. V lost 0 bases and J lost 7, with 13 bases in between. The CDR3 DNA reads TGTGCCAGCAGCGTAGCAGGGGAATTGAGTGAAAAACTGTTTTTT. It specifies CASSVAGELSEKLFF.

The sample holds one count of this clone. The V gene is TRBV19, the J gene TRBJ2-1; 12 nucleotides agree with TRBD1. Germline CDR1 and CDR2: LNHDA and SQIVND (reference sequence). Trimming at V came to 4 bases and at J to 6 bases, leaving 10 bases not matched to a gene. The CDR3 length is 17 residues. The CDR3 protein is CASSNTRDRGPRNEQFF. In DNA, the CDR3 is TGTGCCAGTAGTAACACCCGGGACAGGGGGCCCCGCAATGAGCAGTTCTTC.

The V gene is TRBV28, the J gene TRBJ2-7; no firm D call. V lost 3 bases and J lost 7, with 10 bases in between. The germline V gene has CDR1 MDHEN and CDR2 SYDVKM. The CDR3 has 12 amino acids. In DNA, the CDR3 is TGTGCCAGCAGTTTCCAGGCCAGGGAGCAGTACTTC. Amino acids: CASSFQAREQYF.

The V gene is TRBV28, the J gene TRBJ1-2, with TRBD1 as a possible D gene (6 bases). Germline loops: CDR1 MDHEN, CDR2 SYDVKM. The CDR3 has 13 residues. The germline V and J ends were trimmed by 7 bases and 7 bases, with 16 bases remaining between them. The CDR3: CASTSARGSGYTF. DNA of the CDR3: TGTGCCAGCACATCGGCCAGGGGTTCTGGCTACACCTTC.

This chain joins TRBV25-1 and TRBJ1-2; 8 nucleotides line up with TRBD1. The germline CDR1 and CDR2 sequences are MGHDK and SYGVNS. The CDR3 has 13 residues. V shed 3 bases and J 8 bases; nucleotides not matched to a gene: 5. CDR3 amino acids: CASSEGTGGGYTF. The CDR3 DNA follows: TGTGCCAGCAGTGAGGGGACAGGCGGCGGCTACACCTTC.

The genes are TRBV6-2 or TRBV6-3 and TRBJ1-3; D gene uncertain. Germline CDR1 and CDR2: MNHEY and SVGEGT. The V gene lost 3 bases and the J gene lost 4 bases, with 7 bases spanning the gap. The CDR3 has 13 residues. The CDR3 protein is CASSYYSGNTIYF. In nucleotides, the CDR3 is TGTGCCAGCAGTTATTACTCCGGAAACACCATATATTTT.

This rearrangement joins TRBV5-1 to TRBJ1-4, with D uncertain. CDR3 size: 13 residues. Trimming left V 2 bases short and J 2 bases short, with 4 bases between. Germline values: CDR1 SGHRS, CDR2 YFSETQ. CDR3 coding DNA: TGCGCCAGCAGCTTACAGACTAATGAAAAACTGTTTTTT. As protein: CASSLQTNEKLFF. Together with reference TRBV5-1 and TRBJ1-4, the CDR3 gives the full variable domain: KAGVTQTPRYLIKTRGQQVTLSCSPISGHRSVSWYQQTPGQGLQFLFEYFSETQRNKGNFPGRFSGRQFSNSRSEMNVSTLELGDSALYLCASSLQTNEKLFFGSGTQLSVL.

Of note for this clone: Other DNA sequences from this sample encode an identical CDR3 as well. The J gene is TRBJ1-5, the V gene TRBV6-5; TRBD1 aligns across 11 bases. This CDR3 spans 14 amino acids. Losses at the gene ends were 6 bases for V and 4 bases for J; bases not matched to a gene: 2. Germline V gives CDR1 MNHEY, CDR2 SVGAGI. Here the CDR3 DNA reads TGTGCCAGCAGCGGGACAGGGGGTAATCAGCCCCAGCATTTT. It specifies CASSGTGGNQPQHF.

The CDR3 here is CASSWDPGQGASEQYF. CDR3 DNA sequence: TGCGCCAGCAGCTGGGATCCGGGACAAGGGGCCTCTGAGCAGTACTTC. The rearrangement links TRBV5-1 to TRBJ2-7, with TRBD1 as a possible D gene (6 bases). In germline, CDR1 is SGHRS, CDR2 YFSETQ. The CDR3 spans 16 residues. Trimming took 3 bases from V and 7 from J, leaving 23 bases between them.

CDR3 coding DNA: TGCAGCGCCCACCACACCGGTGGGACTAACACCGGGGAGCTGTTTTTT. Translation gives CSAHHTGGTNTGELFF. V is TRBV29-1 and J is TRBJ2-2, with D perhaps TRBD2 (6 bases). CDR1 is SQVTM, CDR2 ANQGSEA, per germline. The V end was cut by 7 bases, the J end by 2 bases, with 20 bases between. This CDR3 is 16 amino acids long.

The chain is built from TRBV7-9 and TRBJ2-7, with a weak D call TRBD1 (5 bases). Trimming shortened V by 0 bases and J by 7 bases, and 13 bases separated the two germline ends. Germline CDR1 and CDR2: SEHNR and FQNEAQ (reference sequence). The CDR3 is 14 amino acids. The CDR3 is CASSLAGVQGEQYF. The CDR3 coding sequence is TGTGCCAGCAGCTTAGCAGGGGTTCAAGGGGAGCAGTACTTC.

This CDR3 is CASSFSQNYEQYF. The DNA for the CDR3 is TGTGCCAGCAGCTTCTCTCAGAACTACGAGCAGTACTTC. The chain uses TRBV11-2 and TRBJ2-7; unclear D gene. Deletions cut 3 bases from V and 3 bases from J, with 9 bases between. Germline assignment: CDR1 SGHAT and CDR2 FQNNGV. The CDR3 contains 13 residues.

DNA of the CDR3: TGTGCCAGCAGCTCCGAGCTAGCCTACACAGATACGCAGTATTTT. It is translated as CASSSELAYTDTQYF. The chain is built from TRBV7-2 and TRBJ2-3; D is possibly TRBD2 (5 bases). Germline-derived CDR1 and CDR2 are SGHTA and FQGNSA. Trimming left V 4 bases short and J 2 bases short, with 13 bases between. The CDR3 spans 15 residues. Drawing the rest from reference TRBV7-2 and TRBJ2-3, the complete variable domain is GAGVSQSPSNKVTEKGKDVELRCDPISGHTALYWYRQSLGQGLEFLIYFQGNSAPDKSGLPSDRFSAERTGGSVSTLTIQRTQQEDSAVYLCASSSELAYTDTQYFGPGTRLTVL.

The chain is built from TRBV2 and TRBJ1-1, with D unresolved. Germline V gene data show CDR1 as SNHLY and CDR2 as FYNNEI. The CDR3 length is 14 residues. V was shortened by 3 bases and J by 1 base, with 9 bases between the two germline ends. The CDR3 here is CASSDMGKNTEAFF. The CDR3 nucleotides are TGTGCCAGCAGTGACATGGGCAAGAACACTGAAGCTTTCTTT.

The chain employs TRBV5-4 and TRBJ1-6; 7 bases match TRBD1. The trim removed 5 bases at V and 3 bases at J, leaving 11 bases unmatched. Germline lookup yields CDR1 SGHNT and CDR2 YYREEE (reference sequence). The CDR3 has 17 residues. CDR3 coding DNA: TGTGCCAGCAGTTTCGAGGGGGACAGCCTCTATAATTCACCCCTCCACTTT. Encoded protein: CASSFEGDSLYNSPLHF.

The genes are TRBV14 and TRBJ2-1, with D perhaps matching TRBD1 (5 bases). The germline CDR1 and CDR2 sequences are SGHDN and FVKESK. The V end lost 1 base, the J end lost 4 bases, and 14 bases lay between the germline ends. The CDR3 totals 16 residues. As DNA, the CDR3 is TGTGCCAGCAGCCAAGTCGTAAGGGGTTCGTACAATGAGCAGTTCTTC. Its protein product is CASSQVVRGSYNEQFF. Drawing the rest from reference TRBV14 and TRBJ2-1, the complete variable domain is EAGVTQFPSHSVIEKGQTVTLRCDPISGHDNLYWYRRVMGKEIKFLLHFVKESKQDESGMPNNRFLAERTGGTYSTLKVQPAELEDSGVYFCASSQVVRGSYNEQFFGPGTRLTVL.

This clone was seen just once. The DNA of the CDR3 is TGTGCCAGCAGCTTGGGACAGGGAAGAAACACCATATATTTT. It is translated as CASSLGQGRNTIYF. The chain couples TRBV5-6 to TRBJ1-3; 7 bases match TRBD1. The junction had 2 bases not matched to a gene; V was cut back by 0 bases and J by 5 bases. The CDR3 contains 14 residues. The germline gives CDR1 SGHDT, CDR2 YYEEEE.

CDR3 amino acids: CASSYSMVAGSNSYEQYF. Written as DNA, the CDR3 is TGTGCCAGCAGTTACTCGATGGTAGCGGGTAGTAATTCCTACGAGCAGTACTTC. The chain joins TRBV6-2 or TRBV6-3 to TRBJ2-7, with 7 bases aligning to TRBD2. The V gene end was trimmed by 0 bases and the J gene end by 1 base; junction bases not matched to a gene: 12. Germline V gives CDR1 MNHEY, CDR2 SVGEGT. This CDR3 comprises 18 residues.

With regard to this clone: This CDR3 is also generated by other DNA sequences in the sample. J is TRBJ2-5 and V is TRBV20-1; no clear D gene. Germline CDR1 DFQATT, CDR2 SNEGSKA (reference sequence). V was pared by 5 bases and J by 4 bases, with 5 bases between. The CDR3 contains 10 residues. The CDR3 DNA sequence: TGCAGTGCTCCGAGAGAGACCCAGTACTTC. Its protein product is CSAPRETQYF.

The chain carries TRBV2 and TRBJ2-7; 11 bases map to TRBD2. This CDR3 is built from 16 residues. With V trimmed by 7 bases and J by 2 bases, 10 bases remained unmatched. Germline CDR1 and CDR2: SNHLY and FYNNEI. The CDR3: CASKTWGSGGAYEQYF. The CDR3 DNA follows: TGTGCCAGCAAAACGTGGGGTAGCGGGGGGGCCTACGAGCAGTACTTC.

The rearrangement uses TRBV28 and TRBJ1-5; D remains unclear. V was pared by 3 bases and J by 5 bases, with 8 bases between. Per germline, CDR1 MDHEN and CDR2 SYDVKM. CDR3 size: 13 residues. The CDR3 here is CASSFAGDQPQHF. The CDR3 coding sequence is TGTGCCAGCAGTTTCGCAGGTGATCAGCCCCAGCATTTT.

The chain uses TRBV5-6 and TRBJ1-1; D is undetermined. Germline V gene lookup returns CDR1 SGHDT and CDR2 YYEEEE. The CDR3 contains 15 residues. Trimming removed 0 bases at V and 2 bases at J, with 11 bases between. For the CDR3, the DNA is TGTGCCAGCAGCTTGGTGGCGGCGCCCAACACTGAAGCTTTCTTT. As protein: CASSLVAAPNTEAFF.

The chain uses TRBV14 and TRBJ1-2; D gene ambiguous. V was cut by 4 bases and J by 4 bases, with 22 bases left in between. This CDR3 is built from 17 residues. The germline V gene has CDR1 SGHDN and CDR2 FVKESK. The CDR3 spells CASSPRSWGDPFYGYTF. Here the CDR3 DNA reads TGTGCCAGCAGCCCTAGATCGTGGGGAGATCCCTTCTATGGCTACACCTTC.

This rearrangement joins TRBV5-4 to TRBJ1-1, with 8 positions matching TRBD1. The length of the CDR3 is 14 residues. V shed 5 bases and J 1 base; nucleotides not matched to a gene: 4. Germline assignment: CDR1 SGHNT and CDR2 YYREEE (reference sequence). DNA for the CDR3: TGTGCCAGCAGGACAGACAGGGGGAACACTGAAGCTTTCTTT. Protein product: CASRTDRGNTEAFF. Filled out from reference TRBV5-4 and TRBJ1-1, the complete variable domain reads ETGVTQSPTHLIKTRGQQVTLRCSSQSGHNTVSWYQQALGQGPQFIFQYYREEENGRGNFPPRFSGLQFPNYSSELNVNALELDDSALYLCASRTDRGNTEAFFGQGTRLTVV.

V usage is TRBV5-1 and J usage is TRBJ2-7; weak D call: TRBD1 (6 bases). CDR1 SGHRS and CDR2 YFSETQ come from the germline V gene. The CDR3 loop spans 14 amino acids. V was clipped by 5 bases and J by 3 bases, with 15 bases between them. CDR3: CASSPSRDNYEQYF. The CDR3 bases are TGCGCCAGCAGTCCATCACGGGACAACTACGAGCAGTACTTC.

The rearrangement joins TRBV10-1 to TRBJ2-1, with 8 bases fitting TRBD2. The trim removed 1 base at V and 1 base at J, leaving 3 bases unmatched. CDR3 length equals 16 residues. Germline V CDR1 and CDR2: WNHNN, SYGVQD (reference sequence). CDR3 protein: CASSEWAGGSYNEQFF. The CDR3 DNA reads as TGCGCCAGCAGTGAGTGGGCGGGGGGATCCTACAATGAGCAGTTCTTC.